Sequencing of this TCR beta chain was carried out in a study of post-analysis software for immune sequencing data. Study findings and constraints: Patients used about five TRBV segments, including TRBV5-6, TRBV5-1 and TRBV20-1, more often than controls. Among multiple sclerosis patients, normalized Chao1 diversity was significantly below that of controls.

The CDR3 loop spans 16 amino acids. Germline CDR1 reads SEHNR; CDR2 reads FQNEAQ (reference sequence). This clonotype was counted only a few times. What it binds is unknown. TCR beta cDNA libraries had unique molecular identifiers. Each batch of roughly 1 to 11 million T cells produced 450,000 to 500,000 cDNA molecules. MiXCR, applied by TCRdb to the PCR reads, yields one record per CDR3 protein. The sample includes 820,000 or so distinct CDR3 sequences, approximately 53% seen only once; the top ten take roughly 4.4%. The source material was blood. The chain combines TRBV7-9 with TRBJ2-5, with 11 positions matching TRBD2. The DNA end lines up better with TRBJ2-7; the J call may be wrong. This TCR was recovered from a girl aged 5-17 years with multiple sclerosis. For the CDR3, the DNA is TGTGCCAGCAGCTCAGCGACTAGCGGGACCCCCTACGAGCAGTACTTC. Encoded protein: CASSSATSGTPYEQYF.